Here is one T cell receptor (beta chain) with its context. Through a sample-barcoded 5' primer and a J-beta primer mix, a second PCR was run for 7 to 11 cycles. Every individual sample yielded 2.5 million or more paired-end reads (each containing CDR3). TCRdb reanalysed the 5' RACE reads using MiXCR and keeps one entry per CDR3 protein. The sample records some 1.8 million distinct CDR3 sequences, about two fifths being singletons. CDR1 is MNHEY and CDR2 is SVGEGT in the germline V gene. V lost 6 bases, J lost 1 base, and 13 bases lay in between. This CDR3 region has 15 residues. The sample is drawn from a study of blood T cells in healthy people across ages.

Sequenced input: blood. V is TRBV6-2 or TRBV6-3 and J is TRBJ1-5, with a weak D call TRBD1 (5 bases). This TCR was recovered from a human donor in good health. The CDR3 DNA reads TGTGCCAGCAGACTAAGAGGGGAGAGCAATCAGCCCCAGCATTTT. It translates to CASRLRGESNQPQHF.